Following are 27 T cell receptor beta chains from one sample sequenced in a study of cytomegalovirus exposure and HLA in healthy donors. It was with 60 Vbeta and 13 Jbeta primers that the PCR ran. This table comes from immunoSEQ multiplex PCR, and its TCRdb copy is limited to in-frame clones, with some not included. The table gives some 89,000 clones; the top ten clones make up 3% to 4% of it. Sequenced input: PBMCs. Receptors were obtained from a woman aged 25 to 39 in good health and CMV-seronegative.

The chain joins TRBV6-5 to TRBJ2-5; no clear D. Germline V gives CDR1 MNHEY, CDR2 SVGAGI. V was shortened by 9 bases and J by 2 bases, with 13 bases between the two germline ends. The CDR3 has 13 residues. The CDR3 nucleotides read TGTGCCAGTAGCCGTTGGCGGCAAGAGACCCAGTACTTC. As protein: CASSRWRQETQYF.

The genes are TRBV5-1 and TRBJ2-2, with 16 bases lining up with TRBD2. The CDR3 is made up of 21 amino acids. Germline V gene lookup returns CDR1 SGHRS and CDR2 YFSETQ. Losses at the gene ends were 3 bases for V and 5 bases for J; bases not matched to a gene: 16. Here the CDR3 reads CASSWGTSGRAGVQATGELFF. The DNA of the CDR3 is TGCGCCAGCAGCTGGGGGACTAGCGGGAGGGCCGGAGTTCAGGCGACCGGGGAGCTGTTTTTT.

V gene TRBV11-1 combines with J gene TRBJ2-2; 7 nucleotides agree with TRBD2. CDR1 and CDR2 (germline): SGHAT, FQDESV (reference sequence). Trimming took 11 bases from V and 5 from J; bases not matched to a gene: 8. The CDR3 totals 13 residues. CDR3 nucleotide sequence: TGTGCCGGGCAGGCGGGACTAACCGGGGAGCTGTTTTTT. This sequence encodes CAGQAGLTGELFF.

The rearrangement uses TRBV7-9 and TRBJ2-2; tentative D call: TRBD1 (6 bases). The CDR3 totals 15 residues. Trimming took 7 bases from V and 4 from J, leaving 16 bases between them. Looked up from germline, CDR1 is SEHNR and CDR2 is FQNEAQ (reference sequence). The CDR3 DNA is TGTGCCAGCACCCAGTGGGGGCAGGGCACCGGGGAGCTGTTTTTT. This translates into CASTQWGQGTGELFF.

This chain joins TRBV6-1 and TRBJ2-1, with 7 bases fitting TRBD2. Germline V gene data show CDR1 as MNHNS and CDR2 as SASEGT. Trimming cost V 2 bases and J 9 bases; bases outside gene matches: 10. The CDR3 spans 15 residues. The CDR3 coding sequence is TGTGCCAGCAGTGAAAGCGGGGAGGGGTTTCTTGAGCAGTTCTTC. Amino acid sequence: CASSESGEGFLEQFF.

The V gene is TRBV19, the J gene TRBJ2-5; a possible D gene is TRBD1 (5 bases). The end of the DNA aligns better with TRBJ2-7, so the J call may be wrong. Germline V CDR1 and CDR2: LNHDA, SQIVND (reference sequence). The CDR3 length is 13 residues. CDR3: CASSIKDSYEQYF. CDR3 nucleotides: TGTGCCAGTAGTATAAAAGACAGCTACGAGCAGTACTTC.

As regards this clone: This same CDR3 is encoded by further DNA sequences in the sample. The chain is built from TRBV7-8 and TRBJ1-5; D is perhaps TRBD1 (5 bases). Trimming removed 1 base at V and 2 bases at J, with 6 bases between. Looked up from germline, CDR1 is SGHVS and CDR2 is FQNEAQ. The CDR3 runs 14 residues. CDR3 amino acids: CASSLGGGNQPQHF. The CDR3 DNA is TGTGCCAGCAGCTTAGGGGGGGGCAATCAGCCCCAGCATTTT. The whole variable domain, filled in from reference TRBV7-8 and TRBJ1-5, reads GAGVSQSPRYKVAKRGQDVALRCDPISGHVSLFWYQQALGQGPEFLTYFQNEAQLDKSGLPSDRFFAERPEGSVSTLKIQRTQQEDSAVYLCASSLGGGNQPQHFGDGTRLSIL.

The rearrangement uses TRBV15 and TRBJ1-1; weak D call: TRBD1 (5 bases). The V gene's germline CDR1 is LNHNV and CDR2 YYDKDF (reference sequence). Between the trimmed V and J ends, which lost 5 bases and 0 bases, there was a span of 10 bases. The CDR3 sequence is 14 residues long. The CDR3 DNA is TGTGCCACCAGCGGCAGGGCCCTGAACACTGAAGCTTTCTTT. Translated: CATSGRALNTEAFF.

The CDR3 nucleotides are TGTGCCAGCTCACCATTTTCTTACGAGCAGTACTTC. It specifies CASSPFSYEQYF. The rearrangement joins TRBV18 to TRBJ2-7; no clear D. From germline, CDR1 is KGHSH and CDR2 LQKENI. V was cut by 2 bases and J by 4 bases, with 6 bases left in between. CDR3 length: 12 residues.

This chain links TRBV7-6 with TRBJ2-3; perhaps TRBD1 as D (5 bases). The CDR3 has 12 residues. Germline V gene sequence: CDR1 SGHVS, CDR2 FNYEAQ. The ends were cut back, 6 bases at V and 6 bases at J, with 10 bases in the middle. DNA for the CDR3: TGTGCCAGCAGTCACCCAGGGGATACGCAGTATTTT. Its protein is CASSHPGDTQYF.

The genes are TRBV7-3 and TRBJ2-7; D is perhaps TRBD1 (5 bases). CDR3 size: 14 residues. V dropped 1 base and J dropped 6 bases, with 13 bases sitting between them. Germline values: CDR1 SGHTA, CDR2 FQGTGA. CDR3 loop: CASSLNAGSREQYF. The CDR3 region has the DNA TGTGCCAGCAGCTTAAACGCAGGGTCTCGCGAGCAGTACTTC.

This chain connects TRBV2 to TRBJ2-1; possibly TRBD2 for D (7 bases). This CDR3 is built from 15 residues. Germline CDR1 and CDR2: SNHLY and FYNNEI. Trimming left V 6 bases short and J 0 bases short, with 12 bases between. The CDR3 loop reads CASSGGPSSYNEQFF. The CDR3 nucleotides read TGTGCCAGCAGCGGGGGGCCTAGCTCCTACAATGAGCAGTTCTTC.

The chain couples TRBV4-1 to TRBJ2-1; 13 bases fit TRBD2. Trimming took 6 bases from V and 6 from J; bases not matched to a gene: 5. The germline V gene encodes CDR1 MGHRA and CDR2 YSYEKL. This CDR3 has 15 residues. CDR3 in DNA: TGCGCCAGCAGGCAGGGACTAGCGGGGAGCAATGAGCAGTTCTTC. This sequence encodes CASRQGLAGSNEQFF.

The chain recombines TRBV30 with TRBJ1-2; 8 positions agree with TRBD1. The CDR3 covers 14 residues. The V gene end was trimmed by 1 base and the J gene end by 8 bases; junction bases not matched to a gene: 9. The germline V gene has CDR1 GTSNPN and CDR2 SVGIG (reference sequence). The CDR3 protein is CAWSDRAGGEGYTF. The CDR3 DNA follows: TGTGCCTGGAGTGATCGGGCAGGGGGCGAAGGCTACACCTTC.

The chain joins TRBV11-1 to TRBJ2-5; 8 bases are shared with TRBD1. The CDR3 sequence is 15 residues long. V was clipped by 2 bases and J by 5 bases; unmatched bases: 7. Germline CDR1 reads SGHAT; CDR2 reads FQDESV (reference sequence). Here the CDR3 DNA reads TGTGCCAGCAGCTTATTGCAGGGGGCTGCTGAGACCCAGTACTTC. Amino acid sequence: CASSLLQGAAETQYF.

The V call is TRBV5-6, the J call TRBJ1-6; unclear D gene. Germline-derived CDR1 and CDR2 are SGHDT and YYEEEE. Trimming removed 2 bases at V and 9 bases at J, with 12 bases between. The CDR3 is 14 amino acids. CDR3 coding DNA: TGTGCCAGCAGCTTCCAAAGCCGGTTTTCACCCCTCCACTTT. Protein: CASSFQSRFSPLHF.

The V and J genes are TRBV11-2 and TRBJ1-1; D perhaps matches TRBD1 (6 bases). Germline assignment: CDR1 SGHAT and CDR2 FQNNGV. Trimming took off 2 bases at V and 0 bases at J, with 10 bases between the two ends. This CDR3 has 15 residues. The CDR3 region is CASSLIGGMNTEAFF. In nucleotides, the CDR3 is TGTGCCAGCAGCTTAATAGGGGGTATGAACACTGAAGCTTTCTTT.

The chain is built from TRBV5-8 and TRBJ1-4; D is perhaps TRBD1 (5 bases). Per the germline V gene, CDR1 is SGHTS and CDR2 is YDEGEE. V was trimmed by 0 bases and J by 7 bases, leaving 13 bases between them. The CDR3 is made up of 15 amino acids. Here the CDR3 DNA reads TGTGCCAGCAGCTTGGGCGGTCAGGGTACTGAAAAACTGTTTTTT. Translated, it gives CASSLGGQGTEKLFF.

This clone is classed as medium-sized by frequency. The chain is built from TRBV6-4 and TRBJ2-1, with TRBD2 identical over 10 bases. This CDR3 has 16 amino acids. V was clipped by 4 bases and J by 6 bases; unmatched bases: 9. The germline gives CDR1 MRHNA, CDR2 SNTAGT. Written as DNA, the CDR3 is TGTGCCAGCAGTGCCTCTGGGGTAGCGGGAGGCAATGAGCAGTTCTTC. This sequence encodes CASSASGVAGGNEQFF.

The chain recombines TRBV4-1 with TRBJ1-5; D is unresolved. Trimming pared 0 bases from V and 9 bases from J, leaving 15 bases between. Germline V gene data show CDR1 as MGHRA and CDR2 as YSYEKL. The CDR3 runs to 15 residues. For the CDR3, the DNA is TGCGCCAGCAGCCAAGATCTGGCCGAAGGAGGGCCCCAGCATTTT. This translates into CASSQDLAEGGPQHF.

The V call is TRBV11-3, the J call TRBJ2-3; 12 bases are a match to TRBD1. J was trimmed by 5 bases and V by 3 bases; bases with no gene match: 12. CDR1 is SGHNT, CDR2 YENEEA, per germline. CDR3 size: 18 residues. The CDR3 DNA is TGTGCCAGCAGCTTCACCGGGACAGGGGGCGCTGGGGGAGATACGCAGTATTTT. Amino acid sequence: CASSFTGTGGAGGDTQYF.

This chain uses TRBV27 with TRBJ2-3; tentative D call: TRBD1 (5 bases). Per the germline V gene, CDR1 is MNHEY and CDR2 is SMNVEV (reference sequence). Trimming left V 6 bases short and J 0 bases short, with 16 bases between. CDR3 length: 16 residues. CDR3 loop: CASSPVMGPSTDTQYF. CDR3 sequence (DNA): TGTGCCAGCAGCCCCGTTATGGGGCCTAGCACAGATACGCAGTATTTT.

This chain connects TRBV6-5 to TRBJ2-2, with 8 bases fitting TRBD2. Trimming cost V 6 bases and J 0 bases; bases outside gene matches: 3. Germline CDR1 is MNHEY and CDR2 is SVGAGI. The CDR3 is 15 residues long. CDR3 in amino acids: CASSRAGANTGELFF. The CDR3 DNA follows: TGTGCCAGCAGCCGAGCGGGGGCGAACACCGGGGAGCTGTTTTTT.

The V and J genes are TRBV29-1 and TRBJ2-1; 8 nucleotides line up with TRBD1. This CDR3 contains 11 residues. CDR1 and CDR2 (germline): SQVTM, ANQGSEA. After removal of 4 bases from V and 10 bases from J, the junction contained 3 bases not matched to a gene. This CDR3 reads CSVVTGGEQFF. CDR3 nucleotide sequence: TGCAGCGTTGTTACAGGGGGAGAGCAGTTCTTC.

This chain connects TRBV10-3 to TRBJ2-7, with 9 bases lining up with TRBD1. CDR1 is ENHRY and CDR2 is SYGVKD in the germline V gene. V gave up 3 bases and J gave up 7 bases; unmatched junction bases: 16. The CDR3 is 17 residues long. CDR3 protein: CAISDPRTGAPLGEQYF. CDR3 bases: TGTGCCATCAGTGACCCGAGGACAGGGGCTCCCTTAGGGGAGCAGTACTTC.

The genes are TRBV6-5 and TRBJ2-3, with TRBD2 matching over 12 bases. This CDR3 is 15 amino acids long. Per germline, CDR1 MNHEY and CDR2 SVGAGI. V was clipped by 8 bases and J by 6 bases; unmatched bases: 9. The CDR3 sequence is CASSASGRASDTQYF. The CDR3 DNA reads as TGTGCCAGCTCAGCTAGCGGGAGGGCTTCCGATACGCAGTATTTT.

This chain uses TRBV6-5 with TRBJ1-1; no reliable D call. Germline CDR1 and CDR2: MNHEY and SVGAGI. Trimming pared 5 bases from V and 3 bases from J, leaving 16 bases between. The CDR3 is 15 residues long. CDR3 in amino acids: CASSPWRMVDTEAFF. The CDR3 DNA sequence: TGTGCCAGCAGTCCCTGGAGGATGGTTGACACTGAAGCTTTCTTT.